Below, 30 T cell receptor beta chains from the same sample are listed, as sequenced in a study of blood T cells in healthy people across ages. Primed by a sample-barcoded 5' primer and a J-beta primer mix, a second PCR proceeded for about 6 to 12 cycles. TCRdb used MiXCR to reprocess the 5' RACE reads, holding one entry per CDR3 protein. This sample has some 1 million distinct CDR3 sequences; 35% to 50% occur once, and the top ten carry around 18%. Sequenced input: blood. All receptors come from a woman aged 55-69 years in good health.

The CDR3 here is CAISESETSGSTDTQYF. The CDR3, as DNA: TGTGCCATCAGTGAGTCGGAGACTAGCGGGAGCACAGATACGCAGTATTTT. This sequence joins TRBV10-3 and TRBJ2-3; TRBD2 matches 10 bases. J lost 0 bases, V lost 0 bases, and 3 bases had no gene match. CDR3 length: 17 residues. Looked up from germline, CDR1 is ENHRY and CDR2 is SYGVKD.

The CDR3 sequence is CASSWGLATDTQYF. The CDR3 DNA sequence: TGTGCCAGCAGTTGGGGACTAGCTACAGATACGCAGTATTTT. The chain couples TRBV27 to TRBJ2-3; 9 bases fit TRBD2. Germline trimming cut 4 bases from V and 3 bases from J; bases unmatched to any gene: 2. CDR1 MNHEY and CDR2 SMNVEV come from the germline V gene (reference sequence). CDR3 length equals 14 residues.

The CDR3 region has the DNA TGCAGTGCTAGGGCCGGGACGTACAATGAGCAGTTCTTC. Translation: CSARAGTYNEQFF. The chain uses TRBV20-1 and TRBJ2-1; D may match TRBD1 or TRBD2 (5 bases each). Germline loops: CDR1 DFQATT, CDR2 SNEGSKA (reference sequence). The CDR3 contains 13 residues. V lost 3 bases, J lost 4 bases, and 10 bases lay in between.

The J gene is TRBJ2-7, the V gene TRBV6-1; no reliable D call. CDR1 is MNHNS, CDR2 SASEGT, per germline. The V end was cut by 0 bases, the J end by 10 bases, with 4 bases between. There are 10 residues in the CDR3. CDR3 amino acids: CASSEAVQYF. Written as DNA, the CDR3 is TGTGCCAGCAGTGAAGCGGTCCAGTACTTC.

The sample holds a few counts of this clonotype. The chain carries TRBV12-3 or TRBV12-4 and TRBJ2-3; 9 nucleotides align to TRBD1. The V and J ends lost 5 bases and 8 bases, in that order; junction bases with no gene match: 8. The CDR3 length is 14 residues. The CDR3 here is CASSRTTGGGTQYF. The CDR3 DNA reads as TGTGCCAGCAGTCGAACGACAGGGGGAGGTACGCAGTATTTT.

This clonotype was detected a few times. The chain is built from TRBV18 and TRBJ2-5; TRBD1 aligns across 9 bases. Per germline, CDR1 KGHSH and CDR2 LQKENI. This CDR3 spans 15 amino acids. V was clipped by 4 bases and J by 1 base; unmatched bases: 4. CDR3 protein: CASSLGTGLQETQYF. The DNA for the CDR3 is TGTGCCAGCTCACTCGGGACAGGGCTCCAAGAGACCCAGTACTTC.

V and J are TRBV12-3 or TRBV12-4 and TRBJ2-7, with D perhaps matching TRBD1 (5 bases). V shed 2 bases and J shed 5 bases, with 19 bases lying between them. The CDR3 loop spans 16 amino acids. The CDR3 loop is CASSLWGRNSGDEQYF. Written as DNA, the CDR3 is TGTGCCAGCAGTTTATGGGGCAGAAATAGTGGGGACGAGCAGTACTTC.

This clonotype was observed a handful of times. CDR3 amino acids: CASSKVGPVTSGSYEQYF. CDR3 bases: TGTGCCAGCAGCAAAGTGGGCCCGGTGACTAGCGGGTCCTACGAGCAGTACTTC. This chain uses TRBV21-1 with TRBJ2-7; the D call in the table, TRBD2, was not verified against the DNA. TRBV21-1 is listed as a pseudogene. The CDR3 is 18 residues long.

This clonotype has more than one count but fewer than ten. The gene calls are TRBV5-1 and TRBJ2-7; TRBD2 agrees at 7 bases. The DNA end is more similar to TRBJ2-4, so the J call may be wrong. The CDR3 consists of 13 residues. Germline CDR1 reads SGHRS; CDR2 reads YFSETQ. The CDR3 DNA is TGCGCCAGCACTGACGGGGAGGGTGACATTCAGTACTTC. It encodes CASTDGEGDIQYF.

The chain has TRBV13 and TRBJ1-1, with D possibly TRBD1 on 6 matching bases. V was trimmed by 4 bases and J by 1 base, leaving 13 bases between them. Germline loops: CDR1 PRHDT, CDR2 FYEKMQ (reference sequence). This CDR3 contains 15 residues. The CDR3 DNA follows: TGTGCCAGCAGCTCAACGGACAGCCCGAACACTGAAGCTTTCTTT. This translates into CASSSTDSPNTEAFF.

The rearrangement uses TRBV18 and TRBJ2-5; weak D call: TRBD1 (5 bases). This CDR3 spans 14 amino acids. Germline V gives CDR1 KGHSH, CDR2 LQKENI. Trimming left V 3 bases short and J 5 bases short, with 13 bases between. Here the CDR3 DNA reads TGTGCCAGCTCACCGGCGCAGGGTTGGGAGACCCAGTACTTC. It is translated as CASSPAQGWETQYF. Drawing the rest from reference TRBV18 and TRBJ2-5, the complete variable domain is NAGVMQNPRHLVRRRGQEARLRCSPMKGHSHVYWYRQLPEEGLKFMVYLQKENIIDESGMPKERFSAEFPKEGPSILRIQQVVRGDSAAYFCASSPAQGWETQYFGPGTRLLVL.

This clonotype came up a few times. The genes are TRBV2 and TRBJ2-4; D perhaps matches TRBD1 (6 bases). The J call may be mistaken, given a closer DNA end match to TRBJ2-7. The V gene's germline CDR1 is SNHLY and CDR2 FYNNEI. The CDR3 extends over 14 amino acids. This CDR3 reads CASKETGPSYEQYF. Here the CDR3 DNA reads TGTGCCAGCAAAGAGACAGGTCCCTCCTACGAGCAGTACTTC.

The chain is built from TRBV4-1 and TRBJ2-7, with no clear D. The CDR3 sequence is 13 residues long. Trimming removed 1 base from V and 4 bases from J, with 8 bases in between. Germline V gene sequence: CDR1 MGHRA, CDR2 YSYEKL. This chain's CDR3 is CASSQGWKYEQYF. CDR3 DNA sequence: TGCGCCAGCAGCCAAGGGTGGAAATACGAGCAGTACTTC.

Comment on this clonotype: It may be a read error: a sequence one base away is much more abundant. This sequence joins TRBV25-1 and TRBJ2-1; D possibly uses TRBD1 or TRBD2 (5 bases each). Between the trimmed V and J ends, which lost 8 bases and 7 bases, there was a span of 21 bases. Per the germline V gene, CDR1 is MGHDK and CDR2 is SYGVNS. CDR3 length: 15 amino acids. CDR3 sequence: CASSTGAGMGNEQFF. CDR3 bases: TGTGCCAGCTCAACCGGGGCAGGGATGGGGAATGAGCAGTTCTTC.

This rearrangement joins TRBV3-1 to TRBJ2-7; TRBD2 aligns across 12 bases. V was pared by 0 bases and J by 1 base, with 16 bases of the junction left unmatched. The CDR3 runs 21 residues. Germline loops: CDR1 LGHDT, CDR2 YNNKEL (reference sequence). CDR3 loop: CASSQDQRVGLAGGGSYEQYF. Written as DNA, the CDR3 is TGTGCCAGCAGCCAAGACCAGAGAGTAGGTCTAGCGGGAGGGGGGTCCTACGAGCAGTACTTC.

The CDR3 here is CASSRNPGQGNNEQFF. In DNA form, the CDR3 reads TGTGCCAGCAGCCGAAACCCGGGACAGGGAAACAATGAGCAGTTCTTC. The chain recombines TRBV14 with TRBJ2-1, with 9 bases aligning to TRBD1. The J segment lost 5 bases and the V segment lost 4 bases, leaving 9 bases of the junction unmatched. Germline lookup yields CDR1 SGHDN and CDR2 FVKESK. The CDR3 is made up of 16 amino acids.

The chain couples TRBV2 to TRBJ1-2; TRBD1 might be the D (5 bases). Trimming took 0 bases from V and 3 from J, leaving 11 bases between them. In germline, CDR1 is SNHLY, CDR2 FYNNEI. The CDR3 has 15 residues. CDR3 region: CASSEARATYYGYTF. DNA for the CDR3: TGTGCCAGCAGTGAAGCCAGGGCCACGTACTATGGCTACACCTTC.

Written as DNA, the CDR3 is TGCAGCGCCCAGGGGACTAGTATCGATGAGCAGTATTTT. Translating it yields CSAQGTSIDEQYF. This chain uses TRBV29-1 with TRBJ2-3, with 8 bases lining up with TRBD2. Germline trimming cut 7 bases from V and 11 bases from J; bases unmatched to any gene: 14. The CDR3 is made up of 13 amino acids. Germline V gives CDR1 SQVTM, CDR2 ANQGSEA.

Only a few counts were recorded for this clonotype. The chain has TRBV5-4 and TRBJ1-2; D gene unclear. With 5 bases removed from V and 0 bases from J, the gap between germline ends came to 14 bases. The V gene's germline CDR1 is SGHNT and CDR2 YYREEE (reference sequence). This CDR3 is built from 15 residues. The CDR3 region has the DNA TGTGCCAGCAGACAAAATGGAGGATCTAACTATGGCTACACCTTC. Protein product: CASRQNGGSNYGYTF.

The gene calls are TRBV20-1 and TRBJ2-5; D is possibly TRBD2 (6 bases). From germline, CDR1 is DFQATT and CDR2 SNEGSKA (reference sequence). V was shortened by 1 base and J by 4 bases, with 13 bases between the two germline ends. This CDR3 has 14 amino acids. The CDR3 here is CSARAGTGRETQYF. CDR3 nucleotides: TGCAGTGCTAGAGCCGGGACTGGTAGAGAGACCCAGTACTTC.

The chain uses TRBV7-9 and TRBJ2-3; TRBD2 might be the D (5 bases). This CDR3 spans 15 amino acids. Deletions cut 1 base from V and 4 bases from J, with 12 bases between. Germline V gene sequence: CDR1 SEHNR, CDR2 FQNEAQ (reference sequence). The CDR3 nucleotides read TGTGCCAGCAGCTTAGACCGGGCGGGTGCAGATACGCAGTATTTT. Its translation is CASSLDRAGADTQYF.

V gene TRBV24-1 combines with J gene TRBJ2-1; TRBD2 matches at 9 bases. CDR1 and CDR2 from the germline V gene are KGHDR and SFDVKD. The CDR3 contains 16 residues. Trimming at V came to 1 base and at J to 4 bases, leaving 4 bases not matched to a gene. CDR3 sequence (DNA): TGTGCCACCAGTGATTTTGGACTAGCGAAATACAATGAGCAGTTCTTC. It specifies CATSDFGLAKYNEQFF.

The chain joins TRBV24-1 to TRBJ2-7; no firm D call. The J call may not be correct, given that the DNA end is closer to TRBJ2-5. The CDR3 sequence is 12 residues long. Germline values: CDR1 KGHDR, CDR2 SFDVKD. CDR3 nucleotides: TGTGCCACCAGTGATCACCCGGAGACCCAGTACTTC. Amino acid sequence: CATSDHPETQYF.

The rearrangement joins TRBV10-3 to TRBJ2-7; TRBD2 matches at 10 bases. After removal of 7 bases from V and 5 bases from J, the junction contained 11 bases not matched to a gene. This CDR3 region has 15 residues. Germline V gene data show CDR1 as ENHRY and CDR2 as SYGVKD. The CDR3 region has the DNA TGTGCCATCAATACAGGGGGACTAGCGATGAACGAGCAGTACTTC. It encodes CAINTGGLAMNEQYF.

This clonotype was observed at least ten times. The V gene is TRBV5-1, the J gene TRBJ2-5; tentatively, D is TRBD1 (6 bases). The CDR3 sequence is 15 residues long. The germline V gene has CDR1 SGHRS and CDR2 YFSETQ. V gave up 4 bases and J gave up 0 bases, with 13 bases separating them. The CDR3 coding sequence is TGCGCCAGCAGCCCCAGGGGAGACTACCAAGAGACCCAGTACTTC. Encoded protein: CASSPRGDYQETQYF.

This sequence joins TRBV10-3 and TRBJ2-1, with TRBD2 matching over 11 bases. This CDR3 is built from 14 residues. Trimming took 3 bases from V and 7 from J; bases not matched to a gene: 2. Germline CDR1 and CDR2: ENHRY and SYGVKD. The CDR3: CAISELAGVNEQFF. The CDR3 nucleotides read TGTGCCATCAGTGAACTAGCGGGAGTTAATGAGCAGTTCTTC.

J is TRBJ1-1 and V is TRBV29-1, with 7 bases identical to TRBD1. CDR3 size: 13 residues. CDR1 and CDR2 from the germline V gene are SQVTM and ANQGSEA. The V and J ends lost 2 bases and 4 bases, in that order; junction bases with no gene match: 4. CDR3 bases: TGCAGCGTTGAAACGGCAGGGGGCACTGAAGCTTTCTTT. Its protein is CSVETAGGTEAFF.

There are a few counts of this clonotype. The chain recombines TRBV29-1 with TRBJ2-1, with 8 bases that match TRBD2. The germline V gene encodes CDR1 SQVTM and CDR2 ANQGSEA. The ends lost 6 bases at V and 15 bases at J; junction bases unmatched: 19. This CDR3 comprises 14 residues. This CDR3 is CSVTTPRTSLFSFF. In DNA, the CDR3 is TGCAGCGTCACCACACCCAGGACTAGCTTATTCTCGTTCTTC.

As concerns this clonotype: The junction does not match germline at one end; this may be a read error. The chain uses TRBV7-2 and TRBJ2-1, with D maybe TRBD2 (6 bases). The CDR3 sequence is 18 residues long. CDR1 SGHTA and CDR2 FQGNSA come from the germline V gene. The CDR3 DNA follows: TGTGCCAGCAGCTTAGTGGTTCGTCGGGGGAGTTCCTACAATGGGCAGTTCTTC. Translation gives CASSLVVRRGSSYNGQFF.

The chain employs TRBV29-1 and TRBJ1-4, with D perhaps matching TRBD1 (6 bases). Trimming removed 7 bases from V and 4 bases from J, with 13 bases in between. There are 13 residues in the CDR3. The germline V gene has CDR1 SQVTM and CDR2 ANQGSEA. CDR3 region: CSAEGGDNEKLFF. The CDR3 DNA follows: TGCAGCGCCGAGGGGGGGGATAATGAAAAACTGTTTTTT.